This entry is about one T cell receptor beta chain. The assay was immunoSEQ multiplex PCR, and TCRdb's table has in-frame clones only and misses some. Of some 640,000 clones in the sample, approximately 89% were seen once. The data belong to a study of shared T cell receptors in the human thymus. The ends lost 10 bases at V and 8 bases at J; junction bases unmatched: 19. The CDR3 has 17 residues. Germline V lookup: CDR1 MNHEY, CDR2 SMNVEV (reference sequence). These data also featured in a second study, about human thymus T cells. As that study records: The thymus was resected at corrective cardiac surgery. Both thymic and peripheral blood repertoires showed apparently biased V and J usage. Related research has reported that thymic repertoires overlap highly among unrelated individuals.

V gene TRBV27 combines with J gene TRBJ2-1; TRBD2 agrees at 11 bases. The specimen sequenced was thymocytes. This TCR was sampled from a boy under two years old with a congenital heart defect. The CDR3 loop reads CANGSGLAGGPDDEQFF. DNA for the CDR3: TGTGCCAACGGATCTGGGTTAGCGGGAGGGCCCGATGATGAGCAGTTCTTC.